This T cell receptor beta chain originates from a study of blood T cells in healthy people across ages. PCR was performed a second time for roughly 6 to 12 cycles using a sample-barcoded 5' primer and a J-beta primer mix. One entry per CDR3 protein results from TCRdb running MiXCR on the 5' RACE reads. The sample comprises some 780,000 distinct CDR3 sequences, around three fifths of which are singletons, and roughly 26% rests with the top ten. Germline CDR1 is LGHDT and CDR2 is YNNKEL (reference sequence). This CDR3 spans 15 amino acids. V gave up 1 base and J gave up 4 bases, with 13 bases separating them.

This clonotype originated in a man in his forties in good health. Sequencing used blood. The chain is built from TRBV3-1 and TRBJ2-5, with D perhaps TRBD2 (6 bases). CDR3 region: CASSQVRGTGETQYF. CDR3 nucleotide sequence: TGTGCCAGCAGCCAAGTCCGGGGGACGGGAGAGACCCAGTACTTC.